These 6 T cell receptor beta chains were sequenced from one sample in a study of shared clonotypes between healthy human individuals. This table comes from immunoSEQ multiplex PCR, and its TCRdb copy is limited to in-frame clones, with some not included. The sample gives around 1,900,000 clones, approximately 92% of which show up once; more than 1.5% is in the top ten. Naive CD8 cells, CD45RO-negative and positively selected for CCR7, excluded terminally differentiated effector memory CD45RA+ cells. Sequencing was carried out using naive CD8+ T cells from PBMCs. The receptors here all came from a young man in good health. Some clones in this sample may be carry-over from other donors' samples.

The chain recombines TRBV9 with TRBJ2-7; 10 positions match TRBD1. CDR1 is SGDLS, CDR2 YYNGEE, per germline. The V segment lost 4 bases and the J segment 2 bases; nucleotides outside the gene matches: 6. The CDR3 is 15 residues long. The CDR3 region has the DNA TGTGCCAGCAGCTCTACCGGGACAGGGGCCTACGAGCAGTACTTC. This encodes CASSSTGTGAYEQYF.

The chain has TRBV28 and TRBJ2-1; D is perhaps TRBD1 (6 bases). CDR3 size: 14 residues. Trimming shortened V by 7 bases and J by 8 bases, and 18 bases separated the two germline ends. The germline V gene encodes CDR1 MDHEN and CDR2 SYDVKM. CDR3 region: CASTTHRERYEQFF. CDR3 DNA: TGTGCCAGCACCACGCACAGGGAGAGATATGAGCAGTTCTTC.

The chain carries TRBV29-1 and TRBJ2-1; 7 bases are a match to TRBD1. The CDR3 loop spans 14 amino acids. V was clipped by 4 bases and J by 1 base; unmatched bases: 4. Germline CDR1 SQVTM, CDR2 ANQGSEA. The CDR3 DNA reads as TGCAGCGTTGGGGTCAGGGGGTCCTACAATGAGCAGTTCTTC. This encodes CSVGVRGSYNEQFF.

The rearrangement uses TRBV5-6 and TRBJ2-5; 12 bases agree with TRBD1. Looked up from germline, CDR1 is SGHDT and CDR2 is YYEEEE. V dropped 0 bases and J dropped 2; count of bases not matched to a gene: 8. The CDR3 totals 18 residues. In DNA form, the CDR3 reads TGTGCCAGCAGCTTGGACGACCGGGACAGGGGGCCTCAAGAGACCCAGTACTTC. Its protein is CASSLDDRDRGPQETQYF.

This chain joins TRBV9 and TRBJ2-3, with 9 bases identical to TRBD1. Per germline, CDR1 SGDLS and CDR2 YYNGEE. The CDR3 is 15 amino acids. The V segment lost 0 bases and the J segment 6 bases; nucleotides outside the gene matches: 5. CDR3 region: CASSVDGTGKDTQYF. CDR3 DNA sequence: TGTGCCAGCAGCGTAGATGGGACAGGGAAGGATACGCAGTATTTT.

CDR3 region: CASSRKTGINQPQHF. As DNA, the CDR3 is TGTGCCAGTAGCCGAAAGACAGGTATCAATCAGCCCCAGCATTTT. V and J are TRBV19 and TRBJ1-5, with D perhaps matching TRBD1 (6 bases). The germline gives CDR1 LNHDA, CDR2 SQIVND (reference sequence). The CDR3 contains 15 residues. Between the trimmed V and J ends, which lost 6 bases and 3 bases, there was a span of 15 bases.